This T cell receptor beta chain was identified in a study of CD8 T cells in ankylosing spondylitis. Study outcomes and limitations: As for the disease-linked clones, they showed a CD8+ phenotype and occurred at relatively low frequencies in peripheral blood. The authors reported significant enrichment of disease-linked clones in matched ankylosing spondylitis synovial fluid.

At least ten counts were recorded for this clonotype. The antigen is not known. Construction of TCR beta libraries was performed using quantitative 5'-RACE with molecular barcodes. Via MiXCR, TCRdb re-called the 5' RACE reads, giving one row per CDR3 protein. This table has under 300,000 distinct CDR3 sequences, about 10% appearing once. The sample taken for sequencing was blood, either unsorted or a sorted T cell fraction (not recorded which). The sequence derives from a male donor with ankylosing spondylitis or in good health (not recorded which).

The chain's CDR3 is CAISESISGDAVYGYTF. The CDR3 region has the DNA TGTGCCATCAGTGAGTCGATCAGCGGCGATGCCGTCTATGGCTACACCTTC. The rearrangement links TRBV10-3 to TRBJ1-2; D gene ambiguous. The V and J ends lost 0 bases and 4 bases respectively, with 18 bases between them. The CDR3 spans 17 residues. Germline V gene sequence: CDR1 ENHRY, CDR2 SYGVKD.